A single sample gave rise to the 22 T cell receptor beta chains below, sequenced in a study of T cells in Graves' hyperthyroidism and ophthalmopathy. It was RNA transcripts that yielded the amplified TCR beta CDR3 regions. HTBI primers were employed in a first-round RT-PCR of the TCR CDR3. TCRdb reprocessed the multiplex PCR reads with MiXCR, giving one entry per CDR3 protein. This table holds hundreds of thousands of distinct CDR3 sequences, around 42% found once. Sequenced material: peripheral blood or thyroid tissue (not recorded which). Receptor source: a young woman with Graves' hyperthyroidism.

This clonotype was recorded many times. The chain has TRBV19 and TRBJ2-5, with a possible D match to TRBD1 (6 bases). The CDR3 contains 12 residues. CDR1 and CDR2 (germline): LNHDA, SQIVND (reference sequence). The V gene lost 6 bases and the J gene lost 3 bases, with 8 bases spanning the gap. The chain's CDR3 is CASSNREETQYF. DNA of the CDR3: TGTGCCAGTAGCAACAGGGAAGAGACCCAGTACTTC.

This chain links TRBV25-1 with TRBJ1-1; tentative D call: TRBD1 (6 bases). Trimming removed 4 bases from V and 5 bases from J, with 20 bases in between. Germline loops: CDR1 MGHDK, CDR2 SYGVNS. There are 16 residues in the CDR3. DNA for the CDR3: TGTGCCAGCAGTGTAAGGACCGGGCAGGGGAGAACTGAAGCTTTCTTT. It encodes CASSVRTGQGRTEAFF.

The chain recombines TRBV24-1 with TRBJ2-7; 13 nucleotides align to TRBD2. Trimming took 4 bases from V and 6 from J; bases not matched to a gene: 5. CDR1 is KGHDR, CDR2 SFDVKD, per germline. The CDR3 loop spans 15 amino acids. The CDR3 coding sequence is TGTGCCACCAGTGAATGGACTAGCGGGAGAGGCGAGCAGTACTTC. Protein sequence: CATSEWTSGRGEQYF.

This clonotype occurred many times. At one end the junction does not follow the germline gene, possibly because of a read error. The chain is built from TRBV5-1 and TRBJ2-5, with D possibly TRBD1 on 6 matching bases. Per germline, CDR1 SGHRS and CDR2 YFSETQ. The CDR3 has 13 residues. The CDR3 is CASSRGQGETQYF. CDR3 nucleotides: TGTGCCAGCAGTCGGGGTCAGGGGGAGACCCAGTACTTC.

The chain links TRBV5-8 to TRBJ1-6; D gene unclear. Trimming took 3 bases from V and 0 from J, leaving 16 bases between them. Germline V gene lookup returns CDR1 SGHTS and CDR2 YDEGEE. The CDR3 contains 18 residues. DNA of the CDR3: TGTGCCAGCAGCTGGCAAGGCGGTTGGTTCTCCTATAATTCACCCCTCCACTTT. Translating gives CASSWQGGWFSYNSPLHF.

This clonotype was recorded at least ten times. The chain joins TRBV7-9 to TRBJ1-2, with D hard to call. CDR3 length: 14 amino acids. The V gene lost 5 bases and the J gene lost 0 bases, with 10 bases spanning the gap. From germline, CDR1 is SEHNR and CDR2 FQNEAQ (reference sequence). CDR3 nucleotide sequence: TGTGCCAGCAGCCAGGACGGAGCTAACTATGGCTACACCTTC. This codes for CASSQDGANYGYTF.

The rearrangement uses TRBV10-3 and TRBJ2-5; TRBD1 is a possible D gene (5 bases). This CDR3 comprises 15 residues. The germline gives CDR1 ENHRY, CDR2 SYGVKD. Trimming took off 3 bases at V and 2 bases at J, with 13 bases between the two ends. CDR3 loop: CAISDLGRVQETQYF. The CDR3 DNA follows: TGTGCCATCAGTGACCTAGGCAGGGTACAAGAGACCCAGTACTTC.

The chain joins TRBV7-8 to TRBJ1-3; D may be TRBD1 (6 bases). The V gene's germline CDR1 is SGHVS and CDR2 FQNEAQ. This CDR3 has 15 residues. V lost 1 base, J lost 2 bases, and 9 bases lay in between. This chain's CDR3 is CASSLGGTPGNTIYF. CDR3 in DNA: TGTGCCAGCAGCTTAGGGGGGACACCTGGAAACACCATATATTTT.

The chain joins TRBV20-1 to TRBJ2-3; no definite D call. The V end was cut by 0 bases, the J end by 0 bases, with 13 bases between. This CDR3 is 16 amino acids long. CDR1 is DFQATT, CDR2 SNEGSKA, per germline (reference sequence). The CDR3 DNA reads as TGCAGTGCTAGAGATCGGGTCAGCCAGAGCACAGATACGCAGTATTTT. Amino acids: CSARDRVSQSTDTQYF.

The J gene is TRBJ2-7, the V gene TRBV29-1; TRBD2 agrees at 8 bases. Germline V CDR1 and CDR2: SQVTM, ANQGSEA. The CDR3 has 16 amino acids. V gave up 4 bases and J gave up 7 bases; unmatched junction bases: 18. The CDR3 sequence: CSVGLSWTSRRGEQYF. CDR3 DNA: TGCAGCGTTGGCCTAAGTTGGACTAGCCGGAGGGGAGAGCAGTACTTC.

J is TRBJ1-1 and V is TRBV2, with a tentative D call TRBD1 (5 bases). The CDR3 is 15 amino acids. Germline CDR1 SNHLY, CDR2 FYNNEI. Between the trimmed V and J ends, which lost 7 bases and 4 bases, there was a span of 19 bases. CDR3 protein: CASNRGDGSVTEAFF. CDR3 sequence (DNA): TGTGCCAGCAACCGCGGGGACGGTTCGGTCACTGAAGCTTTCTTT.

In regard to this clonotype: A clone one base away is much larger, so this may be a read error. The rearrangement uses TRBV7-6 and TRBJ2-7, with 9 bases matching TRBD1. The germline V gene encodes CDR1 SGHVS and CDR2 FNYEAQ. J gave up 10 bases and V 5 bases, and 9 bases lay outside the gene matches. CDR3 length: 13 residues. CDR3 loop: CASSPRTGVDQYF. The CDR3 DNA reads TGTGCCAGCAGCCCCCGGACAGGGGTTGATCAGTACTTC.

This clonotype was recorded only once. A much more abundant neighbour one base away suggests this may be a read error. The chain joins TRBV10-3 to TRBJ2-7; a weak D match, TRBD2 (7 bases). Trimming stripped 7 bases from V and 1 base from J, with 17 bases between. This CDR3 comprises 15 residues. Germline values: CDR1 ENHRY, CDR2 SYGVKD. The CDR3 coding sequence is TGTGCCATCAATCCCGGGGGGCCTATATCCTACGAGCAGTACTTC. It is translated as CAINPGGPISYEQYF.

This clonotype has more than one count but fewer than ten. The rearrangement uses TRBV25-1 and TRBJ2-7; the D gene is possibly TRBD1 (6 bases). The CDR3 has 17 residues. CDR1 is MGHDK and CDR2 is SYGVNS in the germline V gene. V lost 5 bases, J lost 0 bases, and 20 bases lay in between. CDR3 protein: CASSLQGLLMSSYEQYF. The CDR3 nucleotides read TGTGCCAGCAGTCTTCAGGGGCTCCTTATGAGCTCCTACGAGCAGTACTTC.

Only one count was recorded for this clonotype. The chain employs TRBV25-1 and TRBJ2-2, with a weak D call TRBD2 (6 bases). Germline V gene data show CDR1 as MGHDK and CDR2 as SYGVNS. The CDR3 has 13 amino acids. The CDR3: CARDTGATGELFF. The CDR3 DNA reads as TGTGCTAGAGATACGGGAGCCACCGGGGAGCTGTTTTTT.

For this clonotype: Its ends do not fully match the called genes, so a read error is possible. This rearrangement joins TRBV7-2 to TRBJ2-7; 8 nucleotides agree with TRBD2. This CDR3 spans 14 amino acids. Looked up from germline, CDR1 is SGHTA and CDR2 is FQGNSA. In nucleotides, the CDR3 is TGCGCCAGCAGCCAAGCGGGAGCGGGCTACGAGCAGTACTTC. Translation gives CASSQAGAGYEQYF.

Here the CDR3 DNA reads TGCGCCAGCACAACCCCGGGCGCTGTGGGGGGGCAGTACTTC. Its translation: CASTTPGAVGGQYF. This chain joins TRBV10-1 and TRBJ2-7, with D possibly matching TRBD2 (6 bases). The CDR3 is made up of 14 amino acids. Trimming removed 7 bases from V and 9 bases from J, with 22 bases in between. Germline assignment: CDR1 WNHNN and CDR2 SYGVQD (reference sequence).

This chain links TRBV7-2 with TRBJ2-5; D perhaps matches TRBD1 (6 bases). The CDR3 runs to 14 residues. Trimming cost V 5 bases and J 9 bases, with 19 bases left between them. The germline CDR1 and CDR2 sequences are SGHTA and FQGNSA. CDR3 protein: CASSVGRGSESQYF. Written as DNA, the CDR3 is TGTGCCAGCAGCGTCGGCAGGGGTAGCGAGTCCCAGTACTTC.

The table lists this clonotype with a count of one. This chain joins TRBV29-1 and TRBJ1-5; 10 nucleotides match TRBD1. This CDR3 spans 14 amino acids. CDR1 SQVTM and CDR2 ANQGSEA come from the germline V gene. The V gene end was trimmed by 5 bases and the J gene end by 11 bases; junction bases not matched to a gene: 12. The DNA of the CDR3 is TGCAGCGTTCAGACAGGGGGCGGTCGAGAGACCCAGCATTTT. Translation gives CSVQTGGGRETQHF.

J is TRBJ1-1 and V is TRBV29-1; D call uncertain. V dropped 8 bases and J dropped 2 bases, with 12 bases sitting between them. The germline V gene has CDR1 SQVTM and CDR2 ANQGSEA. The CDR3 loop spans 12 amino acids. The CDR3 region is CSPTNSNTEAFF. The CDR3 DNA is TGCAGCCCCACCAACAGTAACACTGAAGCTTTCTTT.

This chain uses TRBV25-1 with TRBJ2-5; 7 bases are a match to TRBD2. CDR1 is MGHDK and CDR2 is SYGVNS in the germline V gene. The CDR3 runs 13 residues. Trimming cost V 5 bases and J 6 bases; bases outside gene matches: 6. DNA for the CDR3: TGTGCCAGCAGTCCCCCGGGAGGAAAGACCCAGTACTTC. This gives the protein CASSPPGGKTQYF. Full variable domain (outside the CDR3, taken from reference TRBV25-1 and TRBJ2-5): EADIYQTPRYLVIGTGKKITLECSQTMGHDKMYWYQQDPGMELHLIHYSYGVNSTEKGDLSSESTVSRIRTEHFPLTLESARPSHTSQYLCASSPPGGKTQYFGPGTRLLVL.

This clonotype was counted ten times or more. The chain carries TRBV19 and TRBJ1-2, with TRBD1 matching over 7 bases. V shed 4 bases and J 5 bases; nucleotides not matched to a gene: 10. From germline, CDR1 is LNHDA and CDR2 SQIVND (reference sequence). The CDR3 runs to 15 residues. Here the CDR3 reads CASSTARDSVYGYTF. Written as DNA, the CDR3 is TGTGCCAGTAGTACCGCTAGGGACAGCGTGTATGGCTACACCTTC.